Below, one TCR beta chain is given with its context. The data belong to a study of control samples from healthy donors and cancer patients. Clones were sequenced by immunoSEQ multiplex PCR, and TCRdb holds only the in-frame ones, with some missing. The table shows roughly 400,000 clones, with around nine tenths occurring only once. The CDR3 runs 14 residues. The ends were cut back, 2 bases at V and 2 bases at J, with 10 bases in the middle. Germline lookup yields CDR1 MDHEN and CDR2 SYDVKM. The rearrangement uses TRBV28 and TRBJ2-7, with D perhaps matching TRBD2 (6 bases). The origin of this receptor is a man aged 40-55 years with head and neck cancer. Sequenced: PBMCs. The chain's CDR3 is CASSLIGGTYEQYF. CDR3 in DNA: TGTGCCAGCAGTTTAATTGGAGGGACCTACGAGCAGTACTTC. The variable domain in full, with the rest retrieved from reference TRBV28 and TRBJ2-7, is DVKVTQSSRYLVKRTGEKVFLECVQDMDHENMFWYRQDPGLGLRLIYFSYDVKMKEKGDIPEGYSVSREKKERFSLILESASTNQTSMYLCASSLIGGTYEQYFGPGTRLTVT.